Listed below are T cell receptor beta chains from one sample, sequenced in a study of cytomegalovirus exposure and HLA in healthy donors. Here immunoSEQ multiplex PCR was the method, and the copy in TCRdb shows in-frame clones only, minus some. Of about 130,000 clones listed, roughly 78% are singletons. Material: PBMCs. The receptors come from a man under 40 in good health. CDR3s include the opening cysteine and the closing phenylalanine or tryptophan. Each record gives: V gene, J gene, D gene, clone size, CDR3 protein, CDR3 DNA. The D gene is left open where the match is weak. Clone size is not always given. Where it is, it says once, few, many or a class for expanded clones.

TRBV9	TRBJ2-5	.	few	CASSDLSGSETQYF	TGTGCCAGCAGCGACTTGAGCGGATCAGAGACCCAGTACTTC
TRBV19	TRBJ2-7	.	.	CASSIGSASSYEQYF	TGTGCCAGTAGTATAGGCAGCGCCAGCTCCTACGAGCAGTACTTC
TRBV7-6	TRBJ2-7	TRBD2	.	CASSLLAGGHYEQYF	TGTGCCAGCAGCCTTCTAGCGGGAGGGCACTACGAGCAGTACTTC
TRBV9	TRBJ1-2	.	.	CASSPDGARASVNYGYTF	TGTGCCAGCAGCCCCGATGGGGCTAGGGCCAGCGTGAACTATGGCTACACCTTC
TRBV11-2	TRBJ2-7	TRBD2	.	CASSLDLGLAIREQYF	TGTGCCAGCAGCTTAGATCTAGGACTAGCAATTCGCGAGCAGTACTTC
TRBV28	TRBJ2-1	TRBD2	.	CASSLLAGGSYNEQFF	TGTGCCAGCAGCTTACTAGCGGGAGGGTCCTACAATGAGCAGTTCTTC
TRBV2	TRBJ1-4	TRBD1	.	CASSRQGQGEKLFF	TGTGCCAGCAGCAGACAGGGCCAGGGGGAAAAACTGTTTTTT
TRBV11-3	TRBJ2-7	.	.	CASSPPAGEQYF	TGTGCCAGCAGCCCCCCGGCAGGCGAGCAGTACTTC
TRBV9	TRBJ2-1	.	.	CASSRGGGGSYNEQFF	TGTGCCAGCAGCCGCGGGGGAGGGGGCTCCTACAATGAGCAGTTCTTC
TRBV6-1	TRBJ2-3	.	.	CASSEPLRLARYAVF	TGTGCCAGCAGTGAACCTCTTCGCCTAGCCAGATACGCAGTATTT
TRBV5-4	TRBJ2-7	TRBD1	.	CASSEGGRPEQSFF	TGTGCCAGCAGTGAAGGGGGCAGACCCGAGCAGTCGTTCTTC
TRBV28	TRBJ2-7	.	.	CASSLGGRGVEQYF	TGTGCCAGCAGTTTAGGAGGGAGAGGGGTCGAGCAGTACTTC
TRBV27	TRBJ2-3	.	.	CASSPTLAMLIDTQYF	TGTGCCAGCAGCCCTACCCTAGCGATGTTGATAGATACGCAGTATTTT
TRBV2	TRBJ1-6	.	.	CASSEGGGIGSPLHF	TGTGCCAGCAGTGAGGGGGGGGGCATTGGCTCACCCCTCCACTTT
TRBV30	TRBJ2-7	.	.	CAWSVLEEAGYEQYF	TGTGCCTGGAGTGTCTTAGAGGAGGCGGGCTACGAGCAGTACTTC
TRBV9	TRBJ1-3	.	.	CASTKTGIPGNTIYF	TGTGCCAGCACCAAAACGGGGATCCCTGGAAACACCATATATTTT
TRBV11-2	TRBJ2-7	.	.	CASSGADPYEQYF	TGTGCCAGCAGCGGGGCAGACCCCTACGAGCAGTACTTC
TRBV18	TRBJ2-5	TRBD2	.	CASSPVASGRLETQYF	TGTGCCAGCTCACCAGTGGCTAGCGGGAGGTTGGAGACCCAGTACTTC
TRBV4-1	TRBJ2-1	.	.	CASSHQTDSLGGEQFF	TGCGCCAGCAGCCACCAAACGGACAGCTTAGGGGGTGAGCAGTTCTTC
TRBV19	TRBJ2-7	.	.	CASSSGESRYEQYF	TGTGCCAGTAGTTCAGGGGAATCGAGGTACGAGCAGTACTTC
TRBV28	TRBJ2-7	.	.	CASSLQLYEQYF	TGTGCCAGCAGTTTACAACTCTACGAGCAGTACTTC
TRBV29-1	TRBJ2-7	TRBD1	.	CSARGQGALEQYF	TGCAGCGCCAGGGGACAGGGGGCGCTCGAGCAGTACTTC
TRBV7-9	TRBJ2-1	TRBD1	.	CASSPRGPSSYNEQFF	TGTGCCAGCAGCCCTAGGGGGCCGAGCTCCTACAATGAGCAGTTCTTC
TRBV18	TRBJ1-3	.	.	CASSPPGQAPGPSTIYF	TGTGCCAGCTCACCACCGGGGCAGGCCCCCGGCCCCAGCACCATATATTTT
TRBV7-2	TRBJ1-2	TRBD1	.	CASSSQGGDYGYTF	TGTGCCAGCAGCTCACAGGGGGGCGACTATGGCTACACCTTC
TRBV5-1	TRBJ2-3	TRBD2	.	CASSLDSSGRARPFTDTQYF	TGCGCCAGCAGCTTGGATTCTAGCGGGAGGGCCCGACCCTTCACAGATACGCAGTATTTT
TRBV7-2	TRBJ2-7	.	.	CASSGPGRGGSYEQYF	TGTGCCAGCAGCGGGCCGGGACGAGGGGGCTCCTACGAGCAGTACTTC
TRBV11-3	TRBJ2-3	.	.	CASSRSGSSTDTQYF	TGTGCCAGCAGCCGTAGCGGAAGTAGCACAGATACGCAGTATTTT
TRBV6-5	TRBJ1-3	.	.	CASSYGRAGNTIYF	TGTGCCAGCAGTTACGGCAGGGCTGGAAACACCATATATTTT
TRBV6-5	TRBJ2-3	TRBD2	once	CATQRLAGVGDTQYF	TGTGCCACCCAGCGACTAGCGGGAGTGGGAGATACGCAGTATTTT
TRBV7-3	TRBJ2-1	.	few	CASSFGRGGYEQFF	TGTGCCAGCAGCTTTGGCAGGGGCGGCTATGAGCAGTTCTTC
TRBV28	TRBJ2-5	.	.	CASRTYRQETQYF	TGTGCCAGCAGGACATACCGGCAAGAGACCCAGTACTTC
TRBV4-3	TRBJ2-7	.	.	CASSLGDEQYF	TGCGCCAGCAGCCTCGGGGACGAGCAGTACTTC
TRBV10-1	TRBJ2-2	.	.	CASSRDKLTGELFF	TGCGCCAGCAGCCGGGACAAACTCACCGGGGAGCTGTTTTTT
TRBV19	TRBJ2-3	TRBD2	.	CATSTSGSWGTDTQYF	TGTGCCACCTCGACTAGCGGGAGTTGGGGCACAGATACGCAGTATTTT
TRBV15	TRBJ2-1	TRBD2	.	CATSRGWTSGQRNEQFF	TGTGCCACCAGCAGAGGGTGGACTAGCGGGCAGAGAAATGAGCAGTTCTTC
TRBV9	TRBJ2-1	TRBD2	.	CASSPRGTSKVFYNEQFF	TGTGCCAGCAGCCCCCGGGGGACTAGCAAGGTGTTCTACAATGAGCAGTTCTTC
TRBV16	TRBJ2-7	.	few	CASSLYGRGSYEQYF	TGTGCCAGCAGCCTTTACGGGAGAGGGTCCTACGAGCAGTACTTC
TRBV6-4	TRBJ2-1	TRBD2	.	CASSDITSAYNEQFF	TGTGCCAGCAGTGACATCACTAGCGCTTACAATGAGCAGTTCTTC
TRBV28	TRBJ2-2	.	.	CASSVRVRELFF	TGTGCCAGCAGTGTCAGGGTCCGGGAGCTGTTTTTT
TRBV6-5	TRBJ1-6	.	.	CASSYGGSVYNSPLHF	TGTGCCAGCAGTTACGGGGGGAGCGTTTATAATTCACCCCTCCACTTT
TRBV11-2	TRBJ2-7	.	.	CASSPGILSYEQYF	TGTGCCAGCAGCCCCGGGATTCTGTCCTACGAGCAGTACTTC
TRBV2	TRBJ2-7	.	.	CASSSRAGEQYF	TGTGCCAGCAGTTCCCGCGCGGGGGAGCAGTACTTC
TRBV19	TRBJ1-2	.	.	CATPAQGGYTF	TGTGCCACCCCAGCGCAGGGTGGCTACACCTTC
TRBV5-1	TRBJ2-7	TRBD1	.	CASSFLVDPDRPYEQYF	TGCGCCAGCAGCTTTTTAGTTGATCCGGACAGGCCCTACGAGCAGTACTTC
TRBV18	TRBJ2-7	TRBD2	.	CASSPPSGAYEQYF	TGTGCCAGCTCACCACCTAGCGGGGCCTACGAGCAGTACTTC
TRBV30	TRBJ1-6	.	few	CAWSVPLLKNSPLHF	TGTGCCTGGAGTGTACCCCTCCTAAAGAATTCACCCCTCCACTTT
TRBV7-3	TRBJ2-7	.	.	CASSLSSGAVSEQYF	TGTGCCAGCAGCTTATCGTCAGGGGCCGTATCCGAGCAGTACTTC
TRBV6-6	TRBJ1-4	.	.	CASSYRPGRINEKLFF	TGTGCCAGCAGTTACCGGCCGGGGAGGATTAATGAAAAACTGTTTTTT
TRBV25-1	TRBJ2-2	.	.	CASSRQNTGELFF	TGTGCCAGCAGTCGACAGAACACCGGGGAGCTGTTTTTT
TRBV29-1	TRBJ1-2	.	.	CSVETPRLMHGYTF	TGCAGCGTTGAAACCCCCCGACTCATGCATGGCTACACCTTC
TRBV6-5	TRBJ2-3	TRBD2	.	CASTRTSGRPDTQYF	TGTGCCAGCACCCGGACTAGCGGGAGACCAGATACGCAGTATTTT
TRBV27	TRBJ2-1	.	.	CASSTLDSANEQFF	TGTGCCAGCAGCACCTTGGACAGTGCCAATGAGCAGTTCTTC
TRBV7-3	TRBJ1-1	.	.	CASSKAPQGGTEAFF	TGTGCCAGCAGCAAGGCCCCCCAGGGAGGGACTGAAGCTTTCTTT
TRBV28	TRBJ1-2	.	.	CASSLLLGGLNYGYTF	TGTGCCAGCAGTTTATTGTTGGGGGGGCTTAACTATGGCTACACCTTC
TRBV14	TRBJ2-7	TRBD2	few	CASSQDLLADKQYF	TGTGCCAGCAGCCAAGACTTACTAGCGGATAAGCAGTACTTC
TRBV6-1	TRBJ1-5	TRBD1	once	CASKRSGQINQPQHF	TGTGCCAGCAAGAGGTCGGGACAGATTAATCAGCCCCAGCATTTT
TRBV23-1	TRBJ2-7	.	.	CASSQSLAGFYRYEQYF	TGCGCCAGCAGTCAATCACTGGCGGGCTTCTACCGATACGAGCAGTACTTC
TRBV5-6	TRBJ2-5	TRBD1	.	CASSWGQRETQYF	TGTGCCAGCAGCTGGGGACAGCGGGAGACCCAGTACTTC